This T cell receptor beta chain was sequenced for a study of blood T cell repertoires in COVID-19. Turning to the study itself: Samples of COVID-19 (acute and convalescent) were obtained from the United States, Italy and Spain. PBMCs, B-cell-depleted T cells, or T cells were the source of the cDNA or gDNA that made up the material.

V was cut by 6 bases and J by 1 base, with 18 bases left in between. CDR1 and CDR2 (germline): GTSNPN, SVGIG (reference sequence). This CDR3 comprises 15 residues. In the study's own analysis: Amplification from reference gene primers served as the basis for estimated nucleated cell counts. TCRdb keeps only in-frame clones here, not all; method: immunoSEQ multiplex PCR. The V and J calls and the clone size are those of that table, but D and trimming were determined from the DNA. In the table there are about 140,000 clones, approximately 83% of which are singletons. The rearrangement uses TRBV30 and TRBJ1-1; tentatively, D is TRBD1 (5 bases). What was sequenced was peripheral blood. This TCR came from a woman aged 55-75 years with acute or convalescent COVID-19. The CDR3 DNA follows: TGTGCCTGCGTAGCCTGGACACTGCGGAACACTGAAGCTTTCTTT. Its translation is CACVAWTLRNTEAFF.